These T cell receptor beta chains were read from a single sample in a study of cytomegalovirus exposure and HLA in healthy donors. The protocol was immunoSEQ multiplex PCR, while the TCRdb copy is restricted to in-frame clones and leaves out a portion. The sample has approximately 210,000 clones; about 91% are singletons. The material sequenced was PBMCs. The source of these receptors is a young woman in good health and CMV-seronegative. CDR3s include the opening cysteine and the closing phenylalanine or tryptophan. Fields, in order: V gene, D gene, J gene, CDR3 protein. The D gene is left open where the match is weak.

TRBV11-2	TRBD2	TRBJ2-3	CASSQRLAGYTDTQYF
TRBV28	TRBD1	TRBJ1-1	CASSSGQGSAEAFF
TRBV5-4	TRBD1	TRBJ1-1	CASSWGQGAVEAFF
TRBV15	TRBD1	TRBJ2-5	CATSSPQGASRETQYF
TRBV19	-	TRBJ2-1	CASRDSPHAYNEQFF
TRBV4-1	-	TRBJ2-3	CASSQLGSVTDTQYF
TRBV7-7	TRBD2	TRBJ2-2	CASSSLETGTIRSGELFF
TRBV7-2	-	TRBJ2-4	CASSLEDRNIQYF
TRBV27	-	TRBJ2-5	CASSLTGREETQYF
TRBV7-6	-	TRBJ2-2	CASSLGGAVYTGELFF
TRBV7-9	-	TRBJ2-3	CASSLGLTSTDTQYF
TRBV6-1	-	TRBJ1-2	CASSDPGHPDNYGYTF
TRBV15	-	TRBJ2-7	CATSRDRGGQGAQYF
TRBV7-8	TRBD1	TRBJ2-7	CASSPRDSRTPGQYF
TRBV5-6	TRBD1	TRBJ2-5	CASSMRDRARRTQYF
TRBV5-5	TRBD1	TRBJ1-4	CASSLVVGQGKLFF
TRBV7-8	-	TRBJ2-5	CASSLARDGKETQYF
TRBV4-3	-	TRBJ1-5	CASSQDQAGNQPQHF
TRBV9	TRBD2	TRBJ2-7	CASSGGVAGYEQYF
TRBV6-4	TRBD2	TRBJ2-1	CASSVSSTSGSPRFF
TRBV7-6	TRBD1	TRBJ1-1	CASSLDRTEAFF
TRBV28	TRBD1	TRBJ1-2	CASSLGTGVIYGYTF
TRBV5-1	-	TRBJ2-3	CASSSYITDTQYF
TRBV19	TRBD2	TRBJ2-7	CASKVAGSYEQYF
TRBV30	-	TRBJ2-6	CAWRVAGANVLTF
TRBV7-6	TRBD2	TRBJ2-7	CASSSVPPSGDRYEQYF
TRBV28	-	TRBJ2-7	CASAIQYEQYF
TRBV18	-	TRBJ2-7	CASSPRVKGLGYEQYF
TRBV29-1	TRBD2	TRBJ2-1	CSVDTGVLAGFSPEYNEQFF
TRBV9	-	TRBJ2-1	CASSGRGPYNEQFF
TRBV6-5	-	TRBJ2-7	CASIYLSDEQYF
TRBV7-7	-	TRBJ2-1	CASSLGSGHFNEQFF
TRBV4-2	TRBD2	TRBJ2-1	CASSQATSGGYNEQFF
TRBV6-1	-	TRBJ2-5	CASSDPVKHQETQYF
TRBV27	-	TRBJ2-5	CASSTNRASGETQYF
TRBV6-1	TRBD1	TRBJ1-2	CASSEGQGARGYTF
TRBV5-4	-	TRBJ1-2	CASSLGAVNYGYTF